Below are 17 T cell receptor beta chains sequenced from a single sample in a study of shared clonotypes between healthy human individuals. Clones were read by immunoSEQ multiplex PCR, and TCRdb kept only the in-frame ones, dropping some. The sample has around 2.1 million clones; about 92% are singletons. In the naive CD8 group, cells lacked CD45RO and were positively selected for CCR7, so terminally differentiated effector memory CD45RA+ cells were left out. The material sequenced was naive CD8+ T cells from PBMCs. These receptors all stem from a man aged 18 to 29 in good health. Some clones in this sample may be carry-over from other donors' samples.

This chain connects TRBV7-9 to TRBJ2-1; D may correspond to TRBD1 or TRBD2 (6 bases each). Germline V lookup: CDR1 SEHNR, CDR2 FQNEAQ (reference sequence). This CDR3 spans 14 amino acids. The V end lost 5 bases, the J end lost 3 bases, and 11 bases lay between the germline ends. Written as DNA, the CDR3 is TGTGCCAGCAGCGAAGGGGGGCTCTACAATGAGCAGTTCTTC. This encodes CASSEGGLYNEQFF. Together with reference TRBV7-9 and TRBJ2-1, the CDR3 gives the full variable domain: DTGVSQNPRHKITKRGQNVTFRCDPISEHNRLYWYRQTLGQGPEFLTYFQNEAQLEKSRLLSDRFSAERPKGSFSTLEIQRTEQGDSAMYLCASSEGGLYNEQFFGPGTRLTVL.

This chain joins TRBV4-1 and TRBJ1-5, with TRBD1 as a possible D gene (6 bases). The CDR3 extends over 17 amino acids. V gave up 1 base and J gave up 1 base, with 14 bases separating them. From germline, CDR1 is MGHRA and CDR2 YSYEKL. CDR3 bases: TGCGCCAGCAGCCAAGTCTCCGGGACACTAAGCAATCAGCCCCAGCATTTT. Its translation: CASSQVSGTLSNQPQHF.

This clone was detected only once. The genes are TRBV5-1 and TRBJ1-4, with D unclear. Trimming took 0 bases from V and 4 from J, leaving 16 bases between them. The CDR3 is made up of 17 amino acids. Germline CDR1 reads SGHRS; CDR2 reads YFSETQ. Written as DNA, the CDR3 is TGCGCCAGCAGCTTGGAGTGGAGGCTTCGGAATAATGAAAAACTGTTTTTT. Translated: CASSLEWRLRNNEKLFF.

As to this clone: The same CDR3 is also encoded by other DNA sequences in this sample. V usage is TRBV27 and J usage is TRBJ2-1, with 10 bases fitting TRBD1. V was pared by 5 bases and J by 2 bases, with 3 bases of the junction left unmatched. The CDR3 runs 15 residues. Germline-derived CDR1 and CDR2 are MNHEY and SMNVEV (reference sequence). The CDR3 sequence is CASSPGQGPYNEQFF. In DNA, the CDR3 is TGTGCCAGCAGTCCGGGACAGGGGCCCTACAATGAGCAGTTCTTC.

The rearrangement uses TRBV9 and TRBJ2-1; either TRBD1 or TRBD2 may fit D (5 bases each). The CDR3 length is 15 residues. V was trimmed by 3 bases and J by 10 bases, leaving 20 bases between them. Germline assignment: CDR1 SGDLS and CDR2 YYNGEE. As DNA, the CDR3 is TGTGCCAGCAGCGGCCCGGGGCTCCAGGTGCGGGAGCAGTTCTTC. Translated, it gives CASSGPGLQVREQFF.

The CDR3 coding sequence is TGTGCCAGCAGCCTACCGACTAGCGGGGTTTCCTACGAGCAGTACTTC. Translated: CASSLPTSGVSYEQYF. This chain connects TRBV11-2 to TRBJ2-7; 11 nucleotides line up with TRBD2. V lost 5 bases to trimming and J lost 1 base; unmatched junction nucleotides: 7. The CDR3 has 16 amino acids. The germline CDR1 and CDR2 sequences are SGHAT and FQNNGV.

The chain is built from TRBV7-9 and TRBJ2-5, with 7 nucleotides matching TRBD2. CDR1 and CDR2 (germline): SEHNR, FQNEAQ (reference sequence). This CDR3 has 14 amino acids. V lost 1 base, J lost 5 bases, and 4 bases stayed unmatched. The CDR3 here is CASSLDMGGETQYF. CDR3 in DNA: TGTGCCAGCAGCTTAGATATGGGGGGGGAGACCCAGTACTTC.

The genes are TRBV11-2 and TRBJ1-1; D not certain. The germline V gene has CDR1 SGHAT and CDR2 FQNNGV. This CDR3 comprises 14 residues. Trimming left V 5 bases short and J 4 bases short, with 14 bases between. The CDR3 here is CASSQSLGSTEAFF. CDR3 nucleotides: TGTGCCAGCAGCCAGAGCTTAGGGAGCACTGAAGCTTTCTTT.

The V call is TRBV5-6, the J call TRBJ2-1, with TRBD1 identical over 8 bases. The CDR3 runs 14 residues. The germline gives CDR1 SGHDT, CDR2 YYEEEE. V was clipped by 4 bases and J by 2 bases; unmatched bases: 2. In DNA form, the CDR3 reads TGTGCCAGCAGCCCGGGACAGGCCTACAATGAGCAGTTCTTC. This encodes CASSPGQAYNEQFF.

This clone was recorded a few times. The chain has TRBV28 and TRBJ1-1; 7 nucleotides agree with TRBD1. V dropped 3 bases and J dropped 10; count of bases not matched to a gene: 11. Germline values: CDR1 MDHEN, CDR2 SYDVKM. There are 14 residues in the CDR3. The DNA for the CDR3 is TGTGCCAGCAGTTTGGCCAGGGGGTCCTCCCGAGCTTTCTTT. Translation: CASSLARGSSRAFF.

This CDR3 reads CSAPDYNEQFF. The CDR3 DNA follows: TGCAGCGCTCCGGATTACAATGAGCAGTTCTTC. The chain has TRBV29-1 and TRBJ2-1; the D is unclear. Per germline, CDR1 SQVTM and CDR2 ANQGSEA. The CDR3 runs 11 residues. V was trimmed by 7 bases and J by 4 bases, leaving 8 bases between them.

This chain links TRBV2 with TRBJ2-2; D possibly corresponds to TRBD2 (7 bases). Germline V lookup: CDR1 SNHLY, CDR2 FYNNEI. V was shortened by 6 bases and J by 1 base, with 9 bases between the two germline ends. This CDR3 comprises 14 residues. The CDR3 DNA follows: TGTGCCAGCAGCGGGGGGCAGAACACCGGGGAGCTGTTTTTT. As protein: CASSGGQNTGELFF.

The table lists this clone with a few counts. CDR3 DNA sequence: TGTGCCAGCAGCTGGGACATAATGAACACTGAAGCTTTCTTT. This codes for CASSWDIMNTEAFF. V and J are TRBV5-4 and TRBJ1-1; tentative D call: TRBD1 (6 bases). V was cut by 3 bases and J by 0 bases, with 9 bases left in between. The CDR3 is 14 residues long. The germline V gene has CDR1 SGHNT and CDR2 YYREEE (reference sequence). The whole variable domain, remainder taken from reference TRBV5-4 and TRBJ1-1, is ETGVTQSPTHLIKTRGQQVTLRCSSQSGHNTVSWYQQALGQGPQFIFQYYREEENGRGNFPPRFSGLQFPNYSSELNVNALELDDSALYLCASSWDIMNTEAFFGQGTRLTVV.

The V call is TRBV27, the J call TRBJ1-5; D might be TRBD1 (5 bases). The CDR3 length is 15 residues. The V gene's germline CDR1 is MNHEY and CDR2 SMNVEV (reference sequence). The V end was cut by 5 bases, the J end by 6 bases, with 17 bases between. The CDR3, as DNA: TGTGCCAGCAGTCTAGTTTCAGGGCCTGGTCAGCCCCAGCATTTT. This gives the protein CASSLVSGPGQPQHF.

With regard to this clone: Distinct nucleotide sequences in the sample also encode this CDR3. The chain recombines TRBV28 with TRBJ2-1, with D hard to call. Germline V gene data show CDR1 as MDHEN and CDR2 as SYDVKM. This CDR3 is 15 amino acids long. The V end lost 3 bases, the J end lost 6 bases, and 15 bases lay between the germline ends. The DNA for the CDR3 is TGTGCCAGCAGTTTGTCTCCTGGCGGACCCAATGAGCAGTTCTTC. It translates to CASSLSPGGPNEQFF.

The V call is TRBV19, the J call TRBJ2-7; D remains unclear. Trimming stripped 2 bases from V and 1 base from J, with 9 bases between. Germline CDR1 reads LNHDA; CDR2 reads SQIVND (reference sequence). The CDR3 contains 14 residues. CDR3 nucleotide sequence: TGTGCCAGTAGTATACGTCTAGGATCCTACGAGCAGTACTTC. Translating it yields CASSIRLGSYEQYF. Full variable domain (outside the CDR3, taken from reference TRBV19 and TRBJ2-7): DGGITQSPKYLFRKEGQNVTLSCEQNLNHDAMYWYRQDPGQGLRLIYYSQIVNDFQKGDIAEGYSVSREKKESFPLTVTSAQKNPTAFYLCASSIRLGSYEQYFGPGTRLTVT.

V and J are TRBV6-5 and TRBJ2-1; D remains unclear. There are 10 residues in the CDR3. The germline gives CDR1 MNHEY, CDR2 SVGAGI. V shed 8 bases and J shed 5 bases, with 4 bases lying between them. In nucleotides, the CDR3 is TGTGCCAGCGAAAACAATGAGCAGTTCTTC. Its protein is CASENNEQFF.